One and the same sample provided the 5 T cell receptor beta chains below, sequenced in a study of PD-L1 blockade in urothelial cancer. Generated by immunoSEQ multiplex PCR, the TCRdb table keeps only in-frame clones and is missing some. Found here are under 55,000 clones, roughly 84% of them singletons; the top ten hold about 5.3%. The sequencing used PBMCs, collected around atezolizumab (anti-PD-L1) treatment. Every receptor here comes from a man in his forties with urothelial cancer.

The sample holds a few counts of this clone. Here the CDR3 reads CASSFGTGKGNTIYF. The CDR3 coding sequence is TGTGCCAGCAGCTTTGGGACAGGGAAAGGAAACACCATATATTTT. The chain has TRBV7-2 and TRBJ1-3; TRBD1 aligns across 9 bases. CDR1 and CDR2 (germline): SGHTA, FQGNSA. Trimming cost V 3 bases and J 4 bases; bases outside gene matches: 4. The CDR3 contains 15 residues.

The J gene is TRBJ2-1, the V gene TRBV18, with D perhaps matching TRBD2 (6 bases). CDR3 length: 13 residues. Trimming shortened V by 4 bases and J by 8 bases, and 12 bases separated the two germline ends. Germline CDR1 and CDR2: KGHSH and LQKENI. CDR3 sequence (DNA): TGTGCCAGCTCACAGCGACTAGAGGATGAGCAGTTCTTC. Encoded protein: CASSQRLEDEQFF.

This clone was seen more than once but under ten times. The rearrangement links TRBV15 to TRBJ1-5; 8 positions match TRBD1. From germline, CDR1 is LNHNV and CDR2 YYDKDF (reference sequence). The CDR3 contains 15 residues. V gave up 1 base and J gave up 6 bases; unmatched junction bases: 5. CDR3: CATSRGQGRGQPQHF. The CDR3 bases are TGTGCCACCAGCAGAGGACAGGGGCGAGGTCAGCCCCAGCATTTT.

The chain combines TRBV19 with TRBJ2-3; 7 bases map to TRBD1. The trim removed 5 bases at V and 1 base at J, leaving 12 bases unmatched. The CDR3 runs 17 residues. Germline CDR1 and CDR2: LNHDA and SQIVND (reference sequence). CDR3 sequence: CASSSIRQGRGTDTQYF. The CDR3 DNA is TGTGCCAGTAGTTCAATCCGACAGGGAAGGGGCACAGATACGCAGTATTTT.

This chain joins TRBV2 and TRBJ1-1; D is unresolved. The V end was cut by 8 bases, the J end by 4 bases, with 14 bases between. Germline V gene lookup returns CDR1 SNHLY and CDR2 FYNNEI. CDR3 length: 13 amino acids. The CDR3 region is CASCLWRATEAFF. CDR3 coding DNA: TGTGCCAGCTGTCTGTGGAGGGCCACTGAAGCTTTCTTT.